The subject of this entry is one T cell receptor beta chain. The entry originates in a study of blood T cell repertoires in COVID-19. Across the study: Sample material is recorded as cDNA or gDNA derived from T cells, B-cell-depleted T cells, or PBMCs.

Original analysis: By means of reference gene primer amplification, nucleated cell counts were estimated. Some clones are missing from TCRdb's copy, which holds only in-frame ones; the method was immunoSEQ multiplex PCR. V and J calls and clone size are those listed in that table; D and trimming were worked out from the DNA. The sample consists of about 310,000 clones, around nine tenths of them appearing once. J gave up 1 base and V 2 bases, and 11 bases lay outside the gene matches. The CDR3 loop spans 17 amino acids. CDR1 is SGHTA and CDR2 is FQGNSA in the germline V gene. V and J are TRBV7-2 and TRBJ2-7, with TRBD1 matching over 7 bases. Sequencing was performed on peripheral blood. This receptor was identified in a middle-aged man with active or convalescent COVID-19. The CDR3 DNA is TGTGCCAGCAGCTTACCCCGAAGGACAGGAGCGTCCTACGAGCAGTACTTC. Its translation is CASSLPRRTGASYEQYF.